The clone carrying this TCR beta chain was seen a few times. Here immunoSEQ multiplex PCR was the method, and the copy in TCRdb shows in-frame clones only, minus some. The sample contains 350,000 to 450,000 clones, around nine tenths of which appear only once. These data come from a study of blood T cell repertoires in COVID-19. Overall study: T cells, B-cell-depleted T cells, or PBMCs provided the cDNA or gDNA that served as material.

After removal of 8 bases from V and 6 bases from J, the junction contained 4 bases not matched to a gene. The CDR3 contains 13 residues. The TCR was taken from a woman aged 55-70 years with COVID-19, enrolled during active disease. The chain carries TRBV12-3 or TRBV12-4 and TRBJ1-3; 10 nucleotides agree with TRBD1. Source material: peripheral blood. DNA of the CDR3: TGTGCCAGCGACAGGGGGCTGGAAAACACCATATATTTT. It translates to CASDRGLENTIYF.